These 7 T cell receptor beta chains were sequenced from one sample in a study of graft-versus-host responses after intestinal transplantation. Processing of graft tissue released intraepithelial and lamina propria lymphocytes. Method: immunoSEQ multiplex PCR; TCRdb's copy keeps in-frame clones and lacks some. Among 15,000 to 20,000 clones, 83% were seen once, and the ten largest hold under 4%. This material consisted of ileum tissue, taken about 80 weeks after intestinal transplantation. These TCRs come from a human patient who received an intestinal transplant, so some T cells may come from the graft donor.

This sequence joins TRBV5-4 and TRBJ2-5, with 9 bases identical to TRBD2. Germline trimming cut 5 bases from V and 2 bases from J; bases unmatched to any gene: 13. CDR1 SGHNT and CDR2 YYREEE come from the germline V gene (reference sequence). The CDR3 length is 17 residues. CDR3 bases: TGTGCCAGCAGACCCTTTGCGGGGGGGCGGGGTCAAGAGACCCAGTACTTC. Residues: CASRPFAGGRGQETQYF.

To note about this clone: A read error may produce the germline difference seen at one junction end. The chain has TRBV6-5 and TRBJ2-7, with D unclear. Germline assignment: CDR1 MNHEY and CDR2 SVGAGI. The length of the CDR3 is 11 residues. The CDR3 loop is CASSNSYEQYF. In DNA, the CDR3 is TGTGCCAGCAGTAACTCCTACGAGCAGTACTTC.

The chain uses TRBV5-1 and TRBJ2-7; 7 nucleotides line up with TRBD2. V dropped 2 bases and J dropped 0; count of bases not matched to a gene: 2. Germline CDR1 and CDR2: SGHRS and YFSETQ. The CDR3 extends over 14 amino acids. CDR3 amino acids: CASSLSGASYEQYF. The DNA for the CDR3 is TGCGCCAGCAGCTTAAGCGGGGCCTCCTACGAGCAGTACTTC.

This chain uses TRBV29-1 with TRBJ2-7; D remains unclear. CDR3 length: 12 amino acids. Trimming cost V 4 bases and J 3 bases, with 10 bases left between them. Germline CDR1 reads SQVTM; CDR2 reads ANQGSEA. The DNA of the CDR3 is TGCAGCGTTGTGGCAGGCGGCTACGAGCAGTACTTC. Protein: CSVVAGGYEQYF.

The chain links TRBV6-1 to TRBJ1-1; possibly TRBD1 for D (5 bases). Germline assignment: CDR1 MNHNS and CDR2 SASEGT. V lost 4 bases and J lost 0, with 9 bases in between. The CDR3 length is 14 residues. The CDR3 region is CASSVEGMNTEAFF. The CDR3, as DNA: TGTGCCAGCAGTGTGGAGGGGATGAACACTGAAGCTTTCTTT.

This chain uses TRBV5-6 with TRBJ1-6; 7 positions match TRBD1. Germline V gives CDR1 SGHDT, CDR2 YYEEEE. Unmatched junction bases numbered 5, after V lost 0 bases and J lost 5 bases. The CDR3 is made up of 16 amino acids. The CDR3 sequence: CASSLDRGLHNSPLHF. The DNA of the CDR3 is TGTGCCAGCAGCTTGGACAGGGGACTTCATAATTCACCCCTCCACTTT.

V gene TRBV15 combines with J gene TRBJ1-4; 7 bases fit TRBD1. V lost 2 bases to trimming and J lost 4 bases; unmatched junction nucleotides: 4. Germline CDR1 and CDR2: LNHNV and YYDKDF (reference sequence). This CDR3 has 15 amino acids. CDR3 nucleotides: TGTGCCACCAGCAGAACCACAGGGGTTAATGAAAAACTGTTTTTT. It yields the protein CATSRTTGVNEKLFF.